The source of this T cell receptor beta chain is a study of immune evolution from preneoplasia to lung adenocarcinoma. About the study: HLA loss of heterozygosity: over 5.5% AIS, about 15% MIA, more than 25% ADC, none AAH.

Comments on this clone: The antigen is unknown.

CDR1 SGHKS and CDR2 YYEKEE come from the germline V gene (reference sequence). The CDR3 is made up of 17 amino acids. Trimming took 2 bases from V and 7 from J; bases not matched to a gene: 12. Points from the study as a whole: Normal lung had the highest top T cell clone frequencies. Later-stage lesions seemingly showed higher T cell density and diversity than normal lung.

Some clones are missing from TCRdb's copy, which holds only in-frame ones; the method was immunoSEQ multiplex PCR. The sample includes 5,000 or so clones, about three quarters of them seen just once. This sequence originates from a person aged 60-80 years with lung adenocarcinoma. Sample: FFPE lung adenocarcinoma in situ tissue. J is TRBJ1-4 and V is TRBV5-5, with 9 bases fitting TRBD1. The CDR3 nucleotides read TGTGCCAGCAGCTTAGGGTCGCGGGGACAGGGCAGTGAAAAACTGTTTTTT. Its protein is CASSLGSRGQGSEKLFF.